Below, 2 T cell receptor beta chains from the same sample are listed, as sequenced in a study of blood T cell repertoires in COVID-19. The table came from immunoSEQ multiplex PCR; TCRdb's copy has only in-frame clones and leaves some out. The profile shows 250,000 to 300,000 clones, about nine tenths of them singletons. Sequenced sample: PBMCs or T cells enriched from blood (not recorded which). The receptors were sampled from a woman aged 40 to 49 who had recovered from COVID-19.

The CDR3 DNA sequence: TGTGCCAGCAGATTTACAGGGGATTCACCCCTCCACTTT. Its translation: CASRFTGDSPLHF. The V gene is TRBV7-2, the J gene TRBJ1-6, with 7 bases matching TRBD1. The CDR3 sequence is 13 residues long. Germline lookup yields CDR1 SGHTA and CDR2 FQGNSA. V shed 6 bases and J 8 bases; nucleotides not matched to a gene: 4. The full variable domain, with the rest looked up from reference TRBV7-2 and TRBJ1-6, is GAGVSQSPSNKVTEKGKDVELRCDPISGHTALYWYRQSLGQGLEFLIYFQGNSAPDKSGLPSDRFSAERTGGSVSTLTIQRTQQEDSAVYLCASRFTGDSPLHFGNGTRLTVT.

Here the CDR3 reads CASSLIGLAWNEQFF. In DNA, the CDR3 is TGTGCCAGCAGTTTAATAGGACTAGCGTGGAATGAGCAGTTCTTC. V usage is TRBV7-9 and J usage is TRBJ2-1; 9 bases are a match to TRBD2. CDR3 length: 15 residues. Germline loops: CDR1 SEHNR, CDR2 FQNEAQ (reference sequence). The trim removed 6 bases at V and 7 bases at J, leaving 10 bases unmatched.